These T cell receptor beta chains were read from a single sample in a study of blood T cells in healthy people across ages. TCRdb re-derived calls from the 5' RACE reads in MiXCR, one entry per CDR3 protein. The profile shows hundreds of thousands of distinct CDR3 sequences, around two thirds of them singletons. Sequenced input: blood. The receptors originated from a man younger than 45 in good health. Both conserved end residues are part of each CDR3. The order of the fields is clone size, V gene, D gene, J gene, CDR3 protein, CDR3 DNA. The D gene is left open where the match is weak. Clone size, where shown, is once, few, many, or a class for clones that have expanded.

.	TRBV12-3/TRBV12-4	TRBD2	TRBJ2-5	CASSLRASGDVTQYF	TGTGCCAGCAGTTTAAGGGCTAGCGGGGATGTGACCCAGTACTTC
.	TRBV11-2	TRBD2	TRBJ2-3	CASSLLITSGRITDTQYF	TGTGCCAGCAGCCTATTAATCACTAGCGGGAGGATCACAGATACGCAGTATTTT
few	TRBV27	TRBD2	TRBJ2-5	CASSPLAGAETQYF	TGTGCCAGCAGTCCACTAGCGGGGGCCGAGACCCAGTACTTC
.	TRBV7-2	TRBD2	TRBJ2-3	CASSETGLAGAFATQYF	TGTGCCAGCAGCGAAACGGGACTAGCGGGGGCCTTTGCTACGCAGTATTTT
.	TRBV5-5	.	TRBJ2-4	CASSLELENIQYF	TGTGCCAGCAGCTTGGAATTGGAAAACATTCAGTACTTC
.	TRBV6-5	.	TRBJ2-5	CASSYSRTDTKETQYF	TGTGCCAGCAGTTACTCGCGGACAGACACCAAAGAGACCCAGTACTTC
few	TRBV2	TRBD2	TRBJ2-1	CAILLAGAYNEQFF	TGTGCCATCCTGCTGGCGGGGGCCTACAATGAGCAGTTCTTC
.	TRBV15	TRBD2	TRBJ2-7	CATSRDLAGAVYEQYF	TGTGCCACCAGCAGAGATCTAGCGGGGGCCGTCTACGAGCAGTACTTC
.	TRBV4-3	TRBD1	TRBJ1-5	CASSQVAGAGGNQPQHF	TGCGCCAGCAGCCAAGTGGCAGGGGCAGGGGGAAATCAGCCCCAGCATTTT
.	TRBV28	.	TRBJ2-7	CASSLLGFSYEQYF	TGTGCCAGCAGTTTACTGGGATTCTCCTACGAGCAGTACTTC
.	TRBV27	.	TRBJ1-5	CAGRATGREYSNQPQHF	TGTGCCGGCAGGGCAACAGGGAGGGAGTATAGCAATCAGCCCCAGCATTTT
.	TRBV5-1	TRBD1	TRBJ1-1	CASSGYRGNTEAFF	TGCGCCAGCAGCGGCTACAGGGGGAACACTGAAGCTTTCTTT
.	TRBV7-2	.	TRBJ2-1	CASSRLYNEQFF	TGTGCCAGCAGCCGACTCTACAATGAGCAGTTCTTC
once	TRBV2	.	TRBJ2-1	CASSEPRGFSSYNEQFF	TGTGCCAGCAGTGAACCCCGGGGTTTTAGCTCCTACAATGAGCAGTTCTTC
.	TRBV19	.	TRBJ1-2	CASSIDRRRYTF	TGTGCCAGTAGTATAGATCGGCGGCGCTACACCTTC
.	TRBV28	.	TRBJ1-2	CASGARRSWLWGYTF	TGTGCCAGCGGAGCAAGGCGTTCGTGGTTGTGGGGCTACACCTTC
.	TRBV30	.	TRBJ1-5	CAWSVLQSNQPQHF	TGTGCCTGGAGTGTACTGCAAAGCAATCAGCCCCAGCATTTT
once	TRBV6-2/TRBV6-3	.	TRBJ2-7	CASSYFAQGFSYEQYF	TGTGCCAGCAGTTACTTCGCTCAGGGGTTCTCCTACGAGCAGTACTTC
.	TRBV28	TRBD1	TRBJ2-7	CASTPETGAFYEQYF	TGTGCCAGCACTCCAGAGACAGGGGCATTTTACGAGCAGTACTTC
few	TRBV20-1	.	TRBJ1-5	CSAEGTAGSNQPQHF	TGCAGTGCGGAAGGGACGGCGGGAAGCAATCAGCCCCAGCATTTT
few	TRBV4-3	TRBD2	TRBJ2-6	CASSQLAGTSGANVLTF	TGCGCCAGCAGCCAACTAGCGGGGACCTCTGGGGCCAACGTCCTGACTTTC
few	TRBV7-9	TRBD1	TRBJ1-2	CASSLGGQGNGYTF	TGTGCCAGCAGCTTAGGTGGACAGGGGAATGGCTACACCTTC
.	TRBV18	.	TRBJ1-2	CASSSQDNYGYTF	TGTGCCAGCTCATCACAGGATAACTATGGCTACACCTTC
.	TRBV28	.	TRBJ1-4	CASRLGTGRREKLFF	TGTGCCAGCAGACTCGGGACTGGGAGACGTGAAAAACTGTTTTTT
.	TRBV7-8	.	TRBJ1-5	CAGTGEGGPTLDQPQHF	TGTGCCGGCACCGGGGAGGGGGGCCCTACCCTAGATCAGCCCCAGCATTTT
.	TRBV7-2	.	TRBJ1-1	CASSSALNTEAFF	TGTGCCAGCAGCTCTGCACTGAACACTGAAGCTTTCTTT
.	TRBV7-3	.	TRBJ1-3	CASSFQGRSGNTIYF	TGTGCCAGCAGCTTCCAGGGTAGGAGCGGAAACACCATATATTTT